Detailed here is one TCR beta chain. The antigen remains undetermined. Germline CDR1 SGHDN, CDR2 FVKESK. CDR3 length: 13 residues. V lost 2 bases, J lost 3 bases, and 5 bases lay in between. Profiled with immunoSEQ multiplex PCR; TCRdb holds only in-frame clones, not every one. Of over 8,000 clones listed, around two thirds are singletons. These data come from a study of CD4+ T cells in melanoma. General study points: Reportedly, melanoma neoantigen-specific CD4+ T cells showed varied differentiation states. A reported correlation linked neoantigen-specific CD4+ T cells to CD8+, macrophage and B cell function.

This TCR was recovered from a human donor with melanoma. The sample was tumor tissue. The chain is built from TRBV14 and TRBJ1-3; D is uncertain. DNA for the CDR3: TGTGCCAGCAGCCAAATGGGTGGAAACACCATATATTTT. Encoded protein: CASSQMGGNTIYF.